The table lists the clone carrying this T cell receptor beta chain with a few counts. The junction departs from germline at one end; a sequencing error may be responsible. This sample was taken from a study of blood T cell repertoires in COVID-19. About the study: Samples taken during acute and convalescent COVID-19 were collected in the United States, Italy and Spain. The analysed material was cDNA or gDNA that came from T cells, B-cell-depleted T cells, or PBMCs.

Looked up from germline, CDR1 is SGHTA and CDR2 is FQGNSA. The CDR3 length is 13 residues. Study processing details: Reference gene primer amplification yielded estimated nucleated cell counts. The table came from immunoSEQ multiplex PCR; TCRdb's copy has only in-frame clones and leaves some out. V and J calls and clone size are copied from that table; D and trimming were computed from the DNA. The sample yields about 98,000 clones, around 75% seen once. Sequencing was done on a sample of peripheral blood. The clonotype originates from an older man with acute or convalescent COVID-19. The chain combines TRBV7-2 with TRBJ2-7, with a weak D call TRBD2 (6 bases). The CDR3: CASSLARHYEQYF. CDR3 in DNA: TGTGCCAGCAGCCTAGCGAGACACTACGAGCAGTACTTC.